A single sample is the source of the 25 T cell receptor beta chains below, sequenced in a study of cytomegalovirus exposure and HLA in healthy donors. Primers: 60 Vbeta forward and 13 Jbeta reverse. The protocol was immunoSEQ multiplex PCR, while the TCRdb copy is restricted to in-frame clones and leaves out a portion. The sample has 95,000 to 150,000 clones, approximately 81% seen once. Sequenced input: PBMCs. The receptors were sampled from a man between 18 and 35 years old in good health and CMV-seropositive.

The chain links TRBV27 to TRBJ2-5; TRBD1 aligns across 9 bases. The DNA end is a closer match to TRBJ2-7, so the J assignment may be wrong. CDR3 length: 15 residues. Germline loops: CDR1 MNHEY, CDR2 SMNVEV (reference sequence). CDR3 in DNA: TGTGCCAGCAGTTTCGACAGGGGGGGCGCCTACGAGCAGTACTTC. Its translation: CASSFDRGGAYEQYF.

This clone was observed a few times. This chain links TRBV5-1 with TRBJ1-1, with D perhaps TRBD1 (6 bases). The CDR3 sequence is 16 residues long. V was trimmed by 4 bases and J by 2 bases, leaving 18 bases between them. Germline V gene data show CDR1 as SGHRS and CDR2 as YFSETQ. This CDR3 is CASSIGTSSFNTEAFF. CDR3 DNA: TGCGCCAGCAGCATAGGGACATCATCCTTTAACACTGAAGCTTTCTTT.

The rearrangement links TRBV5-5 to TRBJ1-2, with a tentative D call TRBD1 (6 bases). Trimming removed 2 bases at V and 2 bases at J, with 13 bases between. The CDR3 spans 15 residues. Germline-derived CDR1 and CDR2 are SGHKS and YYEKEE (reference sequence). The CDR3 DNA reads TGTGCCAGCAGCTTCTTCAGGGGTCGAAACTATGGCTACACCTTC. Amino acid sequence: CASSFFRGRNYGYTF.

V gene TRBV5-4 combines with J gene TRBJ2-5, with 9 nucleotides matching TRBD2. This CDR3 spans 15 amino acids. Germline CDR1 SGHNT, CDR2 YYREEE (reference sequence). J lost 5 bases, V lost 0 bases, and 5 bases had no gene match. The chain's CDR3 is CASSLGSGSRETQYF. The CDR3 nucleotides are TGTGCCAGCAGCTTGGGTAGCGGGAGCCGCGAGACCCAGTACTTC.

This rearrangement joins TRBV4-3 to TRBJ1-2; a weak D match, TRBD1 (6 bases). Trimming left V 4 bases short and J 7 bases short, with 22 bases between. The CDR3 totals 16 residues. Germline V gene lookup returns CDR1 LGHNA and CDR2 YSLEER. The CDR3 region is CASSLNSVRGFGGYTF. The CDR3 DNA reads TGCGCCAGCAGCCTAAACTCTGTCAGGGGTTTTGGTGGCTACACCTTC.

The CDR3, as DNA: TGCGCCAGCAGCCAAGCAAGCGGGGGTGGCTACGAGCAGTACTTC. Translated: CASSQASGGGYEQYF. The V call is TRBV4-3, the J call TRBJ2-7; 8 bases map to TRBD2. Germline V lookup: CDR1 LGHNA, CDR2 YSLEER. V was pared by 1 base and J by 3 bases, with 5 bases of the junction left unmatched. The CDR3 runs 15 residues.

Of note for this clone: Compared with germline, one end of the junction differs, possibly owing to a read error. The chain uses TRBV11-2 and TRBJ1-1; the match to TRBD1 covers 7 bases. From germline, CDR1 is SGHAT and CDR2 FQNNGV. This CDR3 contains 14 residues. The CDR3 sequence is CASSLERDSVDRFF. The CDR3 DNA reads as TGTGCCAGCAGCTTAGAACGGGACAGCGTTGATCGCTTTTTT.

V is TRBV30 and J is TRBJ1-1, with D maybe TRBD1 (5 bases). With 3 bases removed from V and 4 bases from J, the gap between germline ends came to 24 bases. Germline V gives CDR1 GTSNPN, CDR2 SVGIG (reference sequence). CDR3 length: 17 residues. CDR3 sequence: CAWSNLVQTGGGTEAFF. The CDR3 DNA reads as TGTGCCTGGAGCAACCTCGTTCAGACCGGCGGGGGCACTGAAGCTTTCTTT.

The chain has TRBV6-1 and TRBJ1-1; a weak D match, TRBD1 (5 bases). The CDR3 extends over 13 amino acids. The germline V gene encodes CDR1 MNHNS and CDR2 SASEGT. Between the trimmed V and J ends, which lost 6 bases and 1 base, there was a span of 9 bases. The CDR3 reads CASSRTQNTEAFF. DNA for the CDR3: TGTGCCAGCAGCCGGACACAGAACACTGAAGCTTTCTTT.

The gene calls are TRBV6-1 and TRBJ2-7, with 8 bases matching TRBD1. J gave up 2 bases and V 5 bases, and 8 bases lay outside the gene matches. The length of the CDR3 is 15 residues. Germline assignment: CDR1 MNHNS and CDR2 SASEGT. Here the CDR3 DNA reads TGTGCCAGCAGTCACCTTCAGGGGGCCCCCTACGAGCAGTACTTC. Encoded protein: CASSHLQGAPYEQYF.

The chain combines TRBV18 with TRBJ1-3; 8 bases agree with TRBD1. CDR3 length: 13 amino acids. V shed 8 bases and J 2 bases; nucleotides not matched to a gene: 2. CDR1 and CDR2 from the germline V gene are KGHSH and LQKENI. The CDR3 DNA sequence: TGTGCCAGCGCGGACAGGGCTGGAAACACCATATATTTT. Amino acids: CASADRAGNTIYF.

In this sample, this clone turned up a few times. Written as DNA, the CDR3 is TGTGCCAGCAGCTACAGTCTTCGGAACACTGAAGCTTTCTTT. As protein: CASSYSLRNTEAFF. This rearrangement joins TRBV7-9 to TRBJ1-1; no firm D call. Germline V gene data show CDR1 as SEHNR and CDR2 as FQNEAQ (reference sequence). With 4 bases removed from V and 1 base from J, the gap between germline ends came to 10 bases. The CDR3 has 14 residues.

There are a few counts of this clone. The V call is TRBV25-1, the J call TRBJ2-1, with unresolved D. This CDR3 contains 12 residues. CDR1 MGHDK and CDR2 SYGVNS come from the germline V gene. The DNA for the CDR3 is TGTGCTATTGGTAAGCCGGGTAATGAGCAGTTCTTC. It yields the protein CAIGKPGNEQFF.

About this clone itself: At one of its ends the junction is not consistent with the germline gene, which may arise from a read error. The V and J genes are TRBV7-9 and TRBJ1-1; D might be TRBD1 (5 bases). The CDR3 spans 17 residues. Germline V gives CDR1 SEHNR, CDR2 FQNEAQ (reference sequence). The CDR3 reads CSSSSTSRRVVNTEAFF. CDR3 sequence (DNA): TGTTCCAGCAGCTCGACTTCCCGCAGGGTGGTAAACACTGAAGCTTTCTTT.

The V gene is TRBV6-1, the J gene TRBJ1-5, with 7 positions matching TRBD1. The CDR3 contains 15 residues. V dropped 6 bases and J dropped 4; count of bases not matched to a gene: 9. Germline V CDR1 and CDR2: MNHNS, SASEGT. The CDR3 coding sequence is TGTGCCAGCAGAGTTGACAGGGCAGAGAATCAGCCCCAGCATTTT. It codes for CASRVDRAENQPQHF.

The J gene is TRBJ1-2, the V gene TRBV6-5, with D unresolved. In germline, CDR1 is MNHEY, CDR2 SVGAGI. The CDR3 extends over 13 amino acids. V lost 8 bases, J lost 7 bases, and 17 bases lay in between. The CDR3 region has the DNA TGTGCCAGCCGATTGAGGTCCAGATTTGGCTACACCTTC. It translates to CASRLRSRFGYTF.

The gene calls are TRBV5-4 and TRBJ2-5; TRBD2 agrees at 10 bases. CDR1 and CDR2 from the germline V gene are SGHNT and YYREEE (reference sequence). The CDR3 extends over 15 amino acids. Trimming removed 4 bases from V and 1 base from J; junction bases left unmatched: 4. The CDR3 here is CASSAGLAAQETQYF. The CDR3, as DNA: TGTGCCAGCAGCGCCGGACTAGCGGCCCAAGAGACCCAGTACTTC.

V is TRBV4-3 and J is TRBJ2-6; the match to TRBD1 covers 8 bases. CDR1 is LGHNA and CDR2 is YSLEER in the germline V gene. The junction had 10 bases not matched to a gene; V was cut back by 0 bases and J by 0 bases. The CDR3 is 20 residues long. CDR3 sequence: CASSQDRLGTGSSGANVLTF. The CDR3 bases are TGCGCCAGCAGCCAAGATCGGCTGGGGACAGGATCCTCTGGGGCCAACGTCCTGACTTTC.

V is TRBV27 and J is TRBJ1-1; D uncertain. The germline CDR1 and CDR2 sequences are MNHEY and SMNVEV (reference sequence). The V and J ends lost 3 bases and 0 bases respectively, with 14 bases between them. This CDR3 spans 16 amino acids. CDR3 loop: CASSFREHSMNTEAFF. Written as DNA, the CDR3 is TGTGCCAGCAGTTTTCGGGAACACTCCATGAACACTGAAGCTTTCTTT.

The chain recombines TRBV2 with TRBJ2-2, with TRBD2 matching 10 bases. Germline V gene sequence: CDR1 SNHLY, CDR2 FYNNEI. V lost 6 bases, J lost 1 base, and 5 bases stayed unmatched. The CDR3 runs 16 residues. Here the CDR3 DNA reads TGTGCCAGCAGGGAAATAGCGGGGGGGAACACCGGGGAGCTGTTTTTT. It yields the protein CASREIAGGNTGELFF. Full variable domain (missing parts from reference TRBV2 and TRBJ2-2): EPEVTQTPSHQVTQMGQEVILRCVPISNHLYFYWYRQILGQKVEFLVSFYNNEISEKSEIFDDQFSVERPDGSNFTLKIRSTKLEDSAMYFCASREIAGGNTGELFFGEGSRLTVL.

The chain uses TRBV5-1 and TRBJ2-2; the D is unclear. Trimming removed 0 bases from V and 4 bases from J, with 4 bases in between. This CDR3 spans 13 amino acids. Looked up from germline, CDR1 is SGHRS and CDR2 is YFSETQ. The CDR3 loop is CASSLVVTGELFF. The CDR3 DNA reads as TGCGCCAGCAGCTTGGTCGTCACCGGGGAGCTGTTTTTT. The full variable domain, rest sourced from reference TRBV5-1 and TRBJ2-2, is KAGVTQTPRYLIKTRGQQVTLSCSPISGHRSVSWYQQTPGQGLQFLFEYFSETQRNKGNFPGRFSGRQFSNSRSEMNVSTLELGDSALYLCASSLVVTGELFFGEGSRLTVL.

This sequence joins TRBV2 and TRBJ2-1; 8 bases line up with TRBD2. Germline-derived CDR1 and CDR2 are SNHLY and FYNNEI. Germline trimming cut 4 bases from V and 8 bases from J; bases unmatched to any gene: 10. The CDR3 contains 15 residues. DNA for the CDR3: TGTGCCAGCAGTGTGCTAAGCGGGAGTCTGGATGAGCAGTTCTTC. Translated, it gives CASSVLSGSLDEQFF. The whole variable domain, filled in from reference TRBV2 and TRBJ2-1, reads EPEVTQTPSHQVTQMGQEVILRCVPISNHLYFYWYRQILGQKVEFLVSFYNNEISEKSEIFDDQFSVERPDGSNFTLKIRSTKLEDSAMYFCASSVLSGSLDEQFFGPGTRLTVL.

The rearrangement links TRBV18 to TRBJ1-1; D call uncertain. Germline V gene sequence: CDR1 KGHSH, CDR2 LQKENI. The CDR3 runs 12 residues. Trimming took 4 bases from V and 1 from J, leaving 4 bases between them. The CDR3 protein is CASSQQNTEAFF. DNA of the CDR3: TGTGCCAGCTCACAGCAGAACACTGAAGCTTTCTTT.

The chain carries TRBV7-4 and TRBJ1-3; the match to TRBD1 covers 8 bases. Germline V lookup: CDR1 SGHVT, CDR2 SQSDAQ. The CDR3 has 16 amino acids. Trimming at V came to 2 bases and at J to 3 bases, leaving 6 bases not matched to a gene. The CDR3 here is CASSLRAGTGGNTIYF. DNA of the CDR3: TGTGCCAGCAGCTTAAGAGCCGGGACAGGTGGAAACACCATATATTTT.

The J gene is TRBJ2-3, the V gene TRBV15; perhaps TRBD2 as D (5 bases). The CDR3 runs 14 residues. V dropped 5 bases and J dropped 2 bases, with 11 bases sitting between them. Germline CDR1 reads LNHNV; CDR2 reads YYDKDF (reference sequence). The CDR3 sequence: CATSPRLNTDTQYF. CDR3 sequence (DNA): TGTGCCACCAGCCCTAGACTAAACACAGATACGCAGTATTTT.